Sequencing of this T cell receptor beta chain was carried out in a study of regulatory T cells in long-lasting Graves disease. Sample time point: persistent/refractory GD, antithyroid drugs over 5 years with positive TRAb. After RNA was extracted from PBMCs, the TCR library was made from it. Investigators report Graves' disease was diagnosed under American Thyroid Association guidelines. V lost 4 bases, J lost 2 bases, and 18 bases lay in between. The CDR3 extends over 16 amino acids. CDR1 is SGHRS and CDR2 is YFSETQ in the germline V gene. Sequencing libraries for TCR beta were prepared with iRepertoire HTBI primers and Arm-PCR of CDR3 regions. TCRdb re-called the multiplex PCR reads through MiXCR, storing one row per CDR3 protein. The data show roughly 400,000 distinct CDR3 sequences, 21% seen once.

The rearrangement joins TRBV5-1 to TRBJ2-5, with a tentative D call TRBD2 (6 bases). Source: peripheral blood mononuclear cells (PBMCs), taken when the disease was refractory, from a patient treated with antithyroid drugs. The TCR comes from a female donor with Graves disease. The CDR3 DNA reads TGCGCCAGCAGCGGCCCGTCGGGGGTTAGGCAAGAGACCCAGTACTTC. Protein product: CASSGPSGVRQETQYF.